A selection of T cell receptor beta chains follows, all from one sample in a study of cytomegalovirus exposure and HLA in healthy donors. Profiling relied on immunoSEQ multiplex PCR, and the TCRdb table lists in-frame clones only, not all of them. The sample shows over 150,000 clones, about 71% of them seen only once. Sequencing was carried out using PBMCs. The receptors come from a woman aged 35 to 49 in good health and CMV-seropositive. The CDR3 runs from the conserved cysteine through the conserved F or W. Each record gives: V gene, J gene, clone size, D gene, CDR3 DNA, CDR3 protein. D genes are given only for firm matches. Size is stated for part of the rows, as once, few or many counts, or as a class when the clone is expanded.

V: TRBV30
J: TRBJ1-2
size: NA
D: NA
DNA: TGTGCCTGGAGCCCCGAGGAGGGGACCTCTTTTACGCATGGCTACACCTTC
CDR3: CAWSPEEGTSFTHGYTF

V: TRBV28
J: TRBJ1-6
size: NA
D: NA
DNA: TGTGCCAGCAGTCACCCGGGGGGCGAGGCGAATTCACCCCTCCACTTT
CDR3: CASSHPGGEANSPLHF

V: TRBV7-9
J: TRBJ2-7
size: NA
D: NA
DNA: TGTGCCAGCAGCGGGGGGTGGGCAGGGTACGAAGAGCAGTACTTC
CDR3: CASSGGWAGYEEQYF

V: TRBV6-5
J: TRBJ2-3
size: NA
D: TRBD2
DNA: TGTGCCAGCGGGGGGGGGACCACAGATACGCAGTATTTT
CDR3: CASGGGTTDTQYF

V: TRBV19
J: TRBJ2-1
size: few
D: NA
DNA: TGTGCCAGTAGTATAAGGGGCGGGACGACCTTCAATGAGCAGTTCTTC
CDR3: CASSIRGGTTFNEQFF

V: TRBV5-1
J: TRBJ2-7
size: NA
D: TRBD2
DNA: TGCGCCAGCAGGGCTAGCGGGAACAACTACGGGCAGTACTTC
CDR3: CASRASGNNYGQYF

V: TRBV6-5
J: TRBJ1-6
size: once
D: NA
DNA: TGTGCCAGCAGTTACTCGGGGGGGCGCCATTCACCCCTCAACTTT
CDR3: CASSYSGGRHSPLNF

V: TRBV15
J: TRBJ2-7
size: NA
D: TRBD1
DNA: TGTGCCACCGGGACACGGACAGGCATCTTCTACGAGCAGTACTTC
CDR3: CATGTRTGIFYEQYF

V: TRBV28
J: TRBJ2-5
size: NA
D: TRBD2
DNA: TGTGCCAGCGGGGATAGCGGGAGCCAAGAGACCCAGTACTTC
CDR3: CASGDSGSQETQYF

V: TRBV7-9
J: TRBJ1-4
size: NA
D: NA
DNA: TGTTCCAGCAGCTCGGGTCCGGGAATGGAAAAACTGTTTTTT
CDR3: CSSSSGPGMEKLFF

V: TRBV7-2
J: TRBJ2-7
size: once
D: NA
DNA: TGTGCCAGCAGCTTACAGGGGAACGAGCAGTACTTC
CDR3: CASSLQGNEQYF

V: TRBV7-8
J: TRBJ2-7
size: NA
D: NA
DNA: TGTGCCAGCAGCAATCGGGACTCTTACGAGCAGTACTTC
CDR3: CASSNRDSYEQYF

V: TRBV6-5
J: TRBJ1-5
size: NA
D: TRBD1
DNA: TGTGCCAGCAGCTCTGGACAGGGACCAAATCAGCCCCAGCATTTT
CDR3: CASSSGQGPNQPQHF

V: TRBV7-2
J: TRBJ2-3
size: NA
D: TRBD2
DNA: TGTGCCAGCAGCCAACGGGGACGACTAGCGGGAAAGGCAGATACGCAGTATTTT
CDR3: CASSQRGRLAGKADTQYF

V: TRBV5-6
J: TRBJ2-1
size: NA
D: NA
DNA: TGTGCCAGCAGCTTGGACAGGCCGGAGGAGCAGTTCTTC
CDR3: CASSLDRPEEQFF

V: TRBV5-1
J: TRBJ2-3
size: NA
D: NA
DNA: TGCGCCAGCAGCTTTGACTTTAACACAGATACGCAGTATTTT
CDR3: CASSFDFNTDTQYF

V: TRBV18
J: TRBJ2-2
size: NA
D: TRBD1
DNA: TGTGCCAGCTCACCCCTTGGGACAGCACCGGGGGAGCTGTTTTTT
CDR3: CASSPLGTAPGELFF

V: TRBV20-1
J: TRBJ2-7
size: NA
D: NA
DNA: TGCAGTGGGCCGACAGCCTACGAGCAGTACTTC
CDR3: CSGPTAYEQYF

V: TRBV5-4
J: TRBJ1-6
size: NA
D: NA
DNA: TGTGCCAGCAGCTCGGGGACAAGTCGAAATAATTCACCCCTCCACTTT
CDR3: CASSSGTSRNNSPLHF

V: TRBV29-1
J: TRBJ1-2
size: NA
D: NA
DNA: TGCAGCGTTGCCGGGACGGGGGAAGTGAGGGATGGCTACACCTTC
CDR3: CSVAGTGEVRDGYTF

V: TRBV6-1
J: TRBJ1-1
size: few
D: NA
DNA: TGTGCCAGCAATCGACAGAGTAATATGAACACTGAAGCTTTCTTT
CDR3: CASNRQSNMNTEAFF

V: TRBV2
J: TRBJ1-2
size: NA
D: TRBD1
DNA: TGTGCCAGCAGCAGGGGGTCTAACTATGGCTACACCTTC
CDR3: CASSRGSNYGYTF

V: TRBV11-3
J: TRBJ2-5
size: NA
D: TRBD1
DNA: TGTGCCAGCAGCTTGGGGACAGAAGAGACCCAGTACTTC
CDR3: CASSLGTEETQYF

V: TRBV2
J: TRBJ2-7
size: few
D: TRBD1
DNA: TGTGCCAGCAGCCGACAGGGAAGCTCCTACGAGCAGTACTTC
CDR3: CASSRQGSSYEQYF

V: TRBV18
J: TRBJ2-4
size: NA
D: TRBD1
DNA: TGTGCCAGCTCACTTGCTCGGGACAGGGCGGACATTCAGTACTTC
CDR3: CASSLARDRADIQYF

V: TRBV10-3
J: TRBJ2-2
size: NA
D: NA
DNA: TGTGCCATCAGTCCGGGACTCACGGAGACCGGGGAGCTGTTTTTT
CDR3: CAISPGLTETGELFF

V: TRBV4-2
J: TRBJ1-1
size: NA
D: NA
DNA: TGTGCCAGCAGCCAAGCAGCGTGGACTGAAGCTTTCTTT
CDR3: CASSQAAWTEAFF

V: TRBV9
J: TRBJ1-3
size: NA
D: TRBD1
DNA: TGTGCCAGCAGCCAACAGGGGAGTGGAAACACCATATATTTT
CDR3: CASSQQGSGNTIYF

V: TRBV13
J: TRBJ2-2
size: once
D: NA
DNA: TGTGCCAGCAGCCCGACCCCAGGATTCGGGGAGCTGTTTTTT
CDR3: CASSPTPGFGELFF

V: TRBV19
J: TRBJ2-5
size: NA
D: TRBD1
DNA: TGTGCCAGTAGTATCGACAGGGGAGAGACCCAGTACTTC
CDR3: CASSIDRGETQYF

V: TRBV28
J: TRBJ1-1
size: NA
D: NA
DNA: TGTGCCAGCAGGGCGGGCGGGGGAAGTGAAGCTTTCTTT
CDR3: CASRAGGGSEAFF

V: TRBV2
J: TRBJ1-6
size: NA
D: TRBD1
DNA: TGTGCCAGCAGCGGGACAGGGGGCGTCTCACCCCTCCACTTT
CDR3: CASSGTGGVSPLHF

V: TRBV7-2
J: TRBJ1-1
size: NA
D: TRBD1
DNA: TGTGCCAGCAGACCGGACAGGGATCGCACTGAAGCTTTCTTT
CDR3: CASRPDRDRTEAFF

V: TRBV7-2
J: TRBJ2-7
size: few
D: NA
DNA: TGTGCCAGCAGCCTTAGCAACGAGCAGTACTTC
CDR3: CASSLSNEQYF

V: TRBV10-1
J: TRBJ2-7
size: few
D: TRBD2
DNA: TGCGCCAGCAGTGAGTCCTGGACTAGCGGGAGTACATACGAGCAGTACTTC
CDR3: CASSESWTSGSTYEQYF

V: TRBV28
J: TRBJ2-5
size: NA
D: NA
DNA: TGTGCCAGCAGTTTACGACTCGGGGAGGCCCAGTACTTC
CDR3: CASSLRLGEAQYF

V: TRBV11-1
J: TRBJ1-4
size: NA
D: TRBD1
DNA: TGTGCCAGCAGCTTAGGACAGGGAGCTGAAAAACTGTTTTTT
CDR3: CASSLGQGAEKLFF

V: TRBV6-1
J: TRBJ1-2
size: NA
D: TRBD1
DNA: TGTGCCAGCAGTGATTGGGACAGGGGAGGCTACACCTTC
CDR3: CASSDWDRGGYTF

V: TRBV29-1
J: TRBJ2-3
size: NA
D: NA
DNA: TGCAGCGTTGTTCTTGGAGGGGTAAAAGATACGCAGTATTTT
CDR3: CSVVLGGVKDTQYF

V: TRBV28
J: TRBJ1-1
size: NA
D: TRBD1
DNA: TGTGCCAGCCCGAAACAGGGGGGTGCTGGAATGAACACTGAAGCTTTCTTT
CDR3: CASPKQGGAGMNTEAFF

V: TRBV6-6
J: TRBJ1-1
size: NA
D: NA
DNA: TGTGCCAGCAGTTTCGGGGGGACATTGAACACTGAAGCTTTCTTT
CDR3: CASSFGGTLNTEAFF

V: TRBV6-1
J: TRBJ2-1
size: NA
D: TRBD1
DNA: TGTGCCAGCAGTGAGGTCGGGACAGTATCCTACAATGAGCAGTTCTTC
CDR3: CASSEVGTVSYNEQFF

V: TRBV4-1
J: TRBJ2-7
size: NA
D: TRBD2
DNA: TGCGCCAGCAGCCAAGTTTCCTCCGGGCTAGCGGTCTACGAGCAGTACTTC
CDR3: CASSQVSSGLAVYEQYF

V: TRBV2
J: TRBJ1-6
size: NA
D: NA
DNA: TGTGCCAGCAGTGTGGAGTCTACCTTTAATTCACCCCTCCACTTT
CDR3: CASSVESTFNSPLHF